Listed here are 15 T cell receptor beta chains from one sample, sequenced in a study of early T cells in non-severe SARS-CoV-2 infection. Each CDR3 protein is one row after TCRdb ran MiXCR on the 5' RACE reads. The sample records about 50,000 distinct CDR3 sequences, under 7.5% being singletons. Source: whole blood, taken at baseline. The receptors originated from an adult who was a healthcare worker with PCR-confirmed SARS-CoV-2 infection or an uninfected control (not recorded which).

This clonotype appeared a few times. The V and J genes are TRBV28 and TRBJ1-1; 7 nucleotides align to TRBD1. CDR3 length: 15 amino acids. Germline V gene sequence: CDR1 MDHEN, CDR2 SYDVKM. The V and J ends lost 6 bases and 5 bases, in that order; junction bases with no gene match: 12. The CDR3 DNA sequence: TGTGCCAGCAGGCTCACAGGGTCAGGGGGGACTGAAGCTTTCTTT. This sequence encodes CASRLTGSGGTEAFF.

This clonotype turned up a few times. This rearrangement joins TRBV3-1 to TRBJ2-1, with unresolved D. This CDR3 spans 15 amino acids. Germline CDR1 is LGHDT and CDR2 is YNNKEL (reference sequence). V dropped 0 bases and J dropped 0 bases, with 6 bases sitting between them. The CDR3 here is CASSQEGPSYNEQFF. The CDR3 nucleotides are TGTGCCAGCAGCCAAGAGGGCCCCTCCTACAATGAGCAGTTCTTC.

This clonotype was found many times. This chain links TRBV2 with TRBJ2-5, with a tentative D call TRBD2 (6 bases). Per the germline V gene, CDR1 is SNHLY and CDR2 is FYNNEI. V was cut by 7 bases and J by 0 bases, with 15 bases left in between. The CDR3 consists of 15 residues. The CDR3 bases are TGTGCCAGCAATCACCGGGACTGGTACCAAGAGACCCAGTACTTC. This translates into CASNHRDWYQETQYF. Supplemented by reference TRBV2 and TRBJ2-5, the full variable domain reads EPEVTQTPSHQVTQMGQEVILRCVPISNHLYFYWYRQILGQKVEFLVSFYNNEISEKSEIFDDQFSVERPDGSNFTLKIRSTKLEDSAMYFCASNHRDWYQETQYFGPGTRLLVL.

This clonotype was seen many times. V is TRBV10-3 and J is TRBJ1-2; unclear D gene. The CDR3 consists of 13 residues. V was pared by 3 bases and J by 2 bases, with 7 bases between. Germline V gene lookup returns CDR1 ENHRY and CDR2 SYGVKD. CDR3 loop: CAISETANYGYTF. CDR3 DNA sequence: TGTGCCATCAGTGAAACAGCAAACTATGGCTACACCTTC.

This sequence joins TRBV7-3 and TRBJ2-2; D is undetermined. From germline, CDR1 is SGHTA and CDR2 FQGTGA. Trimming shortened V by 2 bases and J by 0 bases, and 19 bases separated the two germline ends. The CDR3 sequence is 19 residues long. CDR3 region: CASSLWSPTQLANTGELFF. CDR3 bases: TGTGCCAGCAGCTTATGGTCACCCACCCAACTGGCGAACACCGGGGAGCTGTTTTTT.

In this sample, this clonotype turned up many times. The chain carries TRBV28 and TRBJ2-7, with D hard to call. The V end was cut by 3 bases, the J end by 3 bases, with 12 bases between. Per germline, CDR1 MDHEN and CDR2 SYDVKM. The CDR3 has 14 residues. The CDR3 spells CASSFRGENYEQYF. In DNA form, the CDR3 reads TGTGCCAGCAGTTTTAGAGGCGAGAACTACGAGCAGTACTTC.

This clonotype was found a few times. This rearrangement joins TRBV5-1 to TRBJ1-1; the D gene is possibly TRBD1 (6 bases). Germline V gives CDR1 SGHRS, CDR2 YFSETQ. V lost 5 bases and J 1 base, leaving 9 bases between the germline ends. This CDR3 region has 13 residues. For the CDR3, the DNA is TGCGCCAGCAGTAAACAGGGGAACACTGAAGCTTTCTTT. It translates to CASSKQGNTEAFF.

In this sample, this clonotype turned up a few times. The J gene is TRBJ2-3, the V gene TRBV7-2, with 10 bases lining up with TRBD2. Germline CDR1 reads SGHTA; CDR2 reads FQGNSA. CDR3 size: 14 residues. The junction had 7 bases not matched to a gene; V was cut back by 4 bases and J by 9 bases. This CDR3 is CASSSSGTSATQYF. DNA for the CDR3: TGTGCCAGCAGCTCCTCCGGGACTAGCGCCACGCAGTATTTT.

Many counts were recorded for this clonotype. V gene TRBV7-9 combines with J gene TRBJ2-7, with D perhaps given as TRBD1 or TRBD2 (5 bases each). Germline values: CDR1 SEHNR, CDR2 FQNEAQ (reference sequence). The CDR3 loop spans 17 amino acids. Trimming removed 1 base from V and 2 bases from J, with 18 bases in between. Here the CDR3 reads CASSLGQGIWDPYEQYF. The CDR3, as DNA: TGTGCCAGCAGCTTAGGGCAGGGTATCTGGGACCCCTACGAGCAGTACTTC.

This clonotype was observed many times. CDR3 amino acids: CASSYGQSNSPLHF. The CDR3 coding sequence is TGTGCCAGCAGTTACGGACAGAGTAATTCACCCCTCCACTTT. V usage is TRBV7-9 and J usage is TRBJ1-6, with a possible D match to TRBD1 (6 bases). V lost 6 bases, J lost 6 bases, and 12 bases lay in between. The CDR3 has 14 residues. Germline V CDR1 and CDR2: SEHNR, FQNEAQ (reference sequence).

In its sample, this clonotype was seen once. The chain links TRBV2 to TRBJ1-2; D gene unclear. The CDR3 covers 14 residues. Germline values: CDR1 SNHLY, CDR2 FYNNEI. Trimming cost V 7 bases and J 1 base, with 13 bases left between them. The CDR3 loop reads CASKSAGGNYGYTF. The CDR3 nucleotides are TGTGCCAGCAAGTCCGCCGGCGGTAACTATGGCTACACCTTC.

This clonotype has more than one count but fewer than ten. The chain employs TRBV28 and TRBJ1-1, with D unresolved. Germline assignment: CDR1 MDHEN and CDR2 SYDVKM. V lost 2 bases and J 3 bases, leaving 19 bases between the germline ends. The CDR3 has 17 amino acids. CDR3 DNA: TGTGCCAGCAGTTTAGATATTTACGGGGAAGGAGACACTGAAGCTTTCTTT. As protein: CASSLDIYGEGDTEAFF.

This clonotype was detected only a few times. The genes are TRBV10-3 and TRBJ2-1; TRBD2 matches 9 bases. This CDR3 region has 16 residues. CDR1 ENHRY and CDR2 SYGVKD come from the germline V gene. V trimming: 0 bases; J trimming: 4 bases; junction bases outside the gene matches: 4. The chain's CDR3 is CAISESASGAYNEQFF. The DNA of the CDR3 is TGTGCCATCAGTGAGTCTGCTAGCGGGGCTTACAATGAGCAGTTCTTC.

This clonotype has a handful of counts. The chain carries TRBV2 and TRBJ2-1, with 10 positions matching TRBD2. CDR3 length equals 13 residues. Germline CDR1 SNHLY, CDR2 FYNNEI. Losses at the gene ends were 7 bases for V and 6 bases for J; bases not matched to a gene: 3. CDR3 sequence reads: CASKGLAVNEQFF. In DNA form, the CDR3 reads TGTGCCAGCAAAGGACTAGCGGTCAATGAGCAGTTCTTC.

This clonotype was counted at least ten times. The chain links TRBV12-3 or TRBV12-4 to TRBJ2-5, with 10 bases fitting TRBD1. V was pared by 3 bases and J by 6 bases, with 10 bases of the junction left unmatched. CDR3 length equals 16 residues. The DNA for the CDR3 is TGTGCCAGCAGTTTTTCCGGGACAGGGGTGGTGAAGACCCAGTACTTC. Translated: CASSFSGTGVVKTQYF.